The 18 T cell receptor beta chains given below trace back to one sample, sequenced in a study of blood T cell repertoires in COVID-19. Sequencing used immunoSEQ multiplex PCR; TCRdb keeps in-frame clones, though not all of them. Here the sample spans tens of thousands of clones, 65% to 90% being singletons. Input material: peripheral blood. These receptors all stem from a human donor in a cohort sampled during active COVID-19.

The chain combines TRBV7-9 with TRBJ1-1, with D possibly matching TRBD1 (5 bases). The CDR3 totals 13 residues. Germline values: CDR1 SEHNR, CDR2 FQNEAQ (reference sequence). Trimming removed 3 bases from V and 4 bases from J, with 9 bases in between. The CDR3 nucleotides are TGTGCCAGCAGCTTGCAGGGCCTCACTGAAGCTTTCTTT. Encoded protein: CASSLQGLTEAFF.

The chain combines TRBV11-3 with TRBJ2-5, with TRBD2 matching over 7 bases. The J segment lost 4 bases and the V segment lost 3 bases, leaving 8 bases of the junction unmatched. Germline CDR1 SGHNT, CDR2 YENEEA. This CDR3 has 15 residues. CDR3 residues: CASSFVGGPVETQYF. DNA for the CDR3: TGTGCCAGCAGCTTTGTGGGAGGGCCGGTAGAGACCCAGTACTTC. The variable domain in full, with the rest retrieved from reference TRBV11-3 and TRBJ2-5, is EAGVVQSPRYKIIEKKQPVAFWCNPISGHNTLYWYLQNLGQGPELLIRYENEEAVDDSQLPKDRFSAERLKGVDSTLKIQPAELGDSAVYLCASSFVGGPVETQYFGPGTRLLVL.

This rearrangement joins TRBV7-3 to TRBJ2-5; D perhaps matches TRBD2 (6 bases). This CDR3 spans 13 amino acids. Looked up from germline, CDR1 is SGHTA and CDR2 is FQGTGA. Trimming shortened V by 4 bases and J by 2 bases, and 8 bases separated the two germline ends. CDR3 sequence reads: CASSYGTQETQYF. The CDR3 region has the DNA TGTGCCAGCAGCTACGGGACTCAAGAGACCCAGTACTTC.

This clone appeared a few times. This chain joins TRBV29-1 and TRBJ2-6; 13 bases are a match to TRBD2. There are 18 residues in the CDR3. Germline V gene sequence: CDR1 SQVTM, CDR2 ANQGSEA. Trimming took 0 bases from V and 4 from J; bases not matched to a gene: 6. The CDR3 DNA reads as TGCAGCGTTGAAGATACTAGCGGGAGGGTAGCCGGGGCCAACGTCCTGACTTTC. It specifies CSVEDTSGRVAGANVLTF.

The chain combines TRBV7-9 with TRBJ1-4; D is possibly TRBD1 (6 bases). V was shortened by 2 bases and J by 11 bases, with 18 bases between the two germline ends. CDR3 length: 15 amino acids. Per germline, CDR1 SEHNR and CDR2 FQNEAQ (reference sequence). CDR3 in DNA: TGTGCCAGCAGCTTAACCCGGACAGCCTCGGATAAACTGTTTTTT. Translation gives CASSLTRTASDKLFF. Using reference TRBV7-9 and TRBJ1-4 for the parts outside the CDR3, the full variable domain is DTGVSQNPRHKITKRGQNVTFRCDPISEHNRLYWYRQTLGQGPEFLTYFQNEAQLEKSRLLSDRFSAERPKGSFSTLEIQRTEQGDSAMYLCASSLTRTASDKLFFGSGTQLSVL.

The chain has TRBV27 and TRBJ1-1; D gene unclear. The CDR3 runs to 15 residues. CDR1 and CDR2 from the germline V gene are MNHEY and SMNVEV (reference sequence). The ends were cut back, 0 bases at V and 7 bases at J, with 15 bases in the middle. CDR3 in amino acids: CASSLSRATDREAFF. The CDR3 bases are TGTGCCAGCAGTTTATCGAGGGCGACGGACCGTGAAGCTTTCTTT.

The V gene is TRBV27, the J gene TRBJ2-2, with 8 bases matching TRBD2. V lost 0 bases to trimming and J lost 2 bases; unmatched junction nucleotides: 5. CDR3 length: 17 residues. The germline V gene has CDR1 MNHEY and CDR2 SMNVEV (reference sequence). The CDR3 sequence: CASSLSRGGFNTGELFF. In DNA form, the CDR3 reads TGTGCCAGCAGTTTATCTCGGGGGGGGTTTAACACCGGGGAGCTGTTTTTT.

The genes are TRBV19 and TRBJ2-7, with 7 bases lining up with TRBD2. Unmatched junction bases numbered 5, after V lost 0 bases and J lost 6 bases. This CDR3 has 14 amino acids. The germline gives CDR1 LNHDA, CDR2 SQIVND (reference sequence). The CDR3 DNA sequence: TGTGCCAGTAGTATAGACCTTACTAGCGCCGAGCAGTACTTC. As protein: CASSIDLTSAEQYF.

V is TRBV5-1 and J is TRBJ1-2; 7 bases align to TRBD1. With 0 bases clipped from V and 4 bases from J, the junction kept 3 bases outside the gene matches. The CDR3 is 14 amino acids. The germline V gene encodes CDR1 SGHRS and CDR2 YFSETQ. The CDR3 nucleotides are TGCGCCAGCAGCTTGGATGACAGGGCCTATGGCTACACCTTC. Amino acids: CASSLDDRAYGYTF.

The chain joins TRBV9 to TRBJ1-2; TRBD1 matches 9 bases. The germline gives CDR1 SGDLS, CDR2 YYNGEE. Trimming took 6 bases from V and 4 from J; bases not matched to a gene: 4. The CDR3 consists of 13 residues. The CDR3 nucleotides are TGTGCCAGCACCAGGACAGGGGCCTATGGCTACACCTTC. Encoded protein: CASTRTGAYGYTF.

This rearrangement joins TRBV15 to TRBJ2-5; 7 positions match TRBD1. There are 15 residues in the CDR3. CDR1 and CDR2 (germline): LNHNV, YYDKDF (reference sequence). The trim removed 1 base at V and 0 bases at J, leaving 2 bases unmatched. The CDR3 DNA follows: TGTGCCACCAGCAGAGCGACAGGGTACCAAGAGACCCAGTACTTC. Translation: CATSRATGYQETQYF.

In its sample, this clone was seen a few times. This chain joins TRBV28 and TRBJ2-7; D might be TRBD2 (6 bases). From germline, CDR1 is MDHEN and CDR2 SYDVKM. Trimming stripped 8 bases from V and 3 bases from J, with 14 bases between. CDR3 length: 13 amino acids. The CDR3 DNA reads as TGTGCCAGCGGGGATCCGGGGGTCTACGAGCAGTACTTC. Its translation is CASGDPGVYEQYF.

The chain is built from TRBV11-1 and TRBJ2-1, with D possibly TRBD2 on 5 matching bases. Germline values: CDR1 SGHAT, CDR2 FQDESV (reference sequence). V dropped 4 bases and J dropped 2 bases, with 12 bases sitting between them. The CDR3 is 15 residues long. CDR3 residues: CASSSLEGAYNEQFF. In DNA, the CDR3 is TGTGCCAGCAGCTCTCTAGAGGGAGCCTACAATGAGCAGTTCTTC.

J is TRBJ2-7 and V is TRBV11-2; TRBD2 matches 10 bases. J was trimmed by 1 base and V by 5 bases; bases with no gene match: 8. Germline CDR1 and CDR2: SGHAT and FQNNGV. The CDR3 has 16 residues. The CDR3 loop reads CASSPASGRESYEQYF. CDR3 coding DNA: TGTGCCAGCAGCCCCGCTAGCGGGAGAGAATCCTACGAGCAGTACTTC.

The V and J genes are TRBV15 and TRBJ2-1, with a possible D match to TRBD2 (6 bases). From germline, CDR1 is LNHNV and CDR2 YYDKDF (reference sequence). The CDR3 loop spans 16 amino acids. Trimming took off 0 bases at V and 7 bases at J, with 16 bases between the two ends. DNA for the CDR3: TGTGCCACCAGCAGAGATGAGGGCGGGGATCTGAATGAGCAGTTCTTC. This gives the protein CATSRDEGGDLNEQFF.

This chain joins TRBV3-1 (or the pseudogene TRBV3-2) and TRBJ2-7; 14 nucleotides match TRBD2. CDR3 length equals 15 residues. Trimming at V came to 4 bases and at J to 7 bases, leaving 6 bases not matched to a gene. In germline, CDR1 is LGHDT, CDR2 YNNKEL (reference sequence). In DNA, the CDR3 is TGTGCCAGCAGCCCGGGACTAGCGGGAGTGGGGGAGCAGTACTTC. Translated: CASSPGLAGVGEQYF.

This chain joins TRBV10-3 and TRBJ2-1, with 9 bases fitting TRBD1. Germline-derived CDR1 and CDR2 are ENHRY and SYGVKD. CDR3 length: 14 residues. The ends lost 7 bases at V and 1 base at J; junction bases unmatched: 2. CDR3 residues: CAIMGQGSYNEQFF. As DNA, the CDR3 is TGTGCCATCATGGGACAGGGATCCTACAATGAGCAGTTCTTC.

The genes are TRBV7-2 and TRBJ1-4, with 8 positions matching TRBD1. Trimming at V came to 5 bases and at J to 4 bases, leaving 6 bases not matched to a gene. The CDR3 spans 15 residues. CDR1 and CDR2 from the germline V gene are SGHTA and FQGNSA. In nucleotides, the CDR3 is TGTGCCAGCAGCCTGGACAGGGCCGATAATGAAAAACTGTTTTTT. Translated: CASSLDRADNEKLFF.